Listed here is a single T cell receptor beta chain. The antigen remains undetermined. The protocol was immunoSEQ multiplex PCR, while the TCRdb copy is restricted to in-frame clones and leaves out a portion. Of about 89,000 clones in the sample, around 92% were seen once. This CDR3 region has 14 residues. The V gene's germline CDR1 is MGHRA and CDR2 YSYEKL. Trimming took 5 bases from V and 5 from J, leaving 15 bases between them. This record comes from a study of graft-versus-host responses after intestinal transplantation. The overall study: Recipients were given multivisceral, liver-intestinal, or isolated intestinal transplants. After anti-thymocyte globulin induction, recipients took tacrolimus and steroids for approximately 3 years. Study-level findings and limits: Allografts of one patient group, those with graft-donor T cell macrochimerism, had high graft-versus-host to host-versus-graft clonal ratios.

This sample comprised unstimulated CD4+ T cells sorted from spleen or lymph node cells, obtained before intestinal transplant. This sequence was found in a human donor who received an intestinal transplant. This rearrangement joins TRBV4-1 to TRBJ1-1; D is undetermined. The CDR3 coding sequence is TGCGCCAGCAGCTGGACGGAGGCGGGGACTGAAGCTTTCTTT. Residues: CASSWTEAGTEAFF.